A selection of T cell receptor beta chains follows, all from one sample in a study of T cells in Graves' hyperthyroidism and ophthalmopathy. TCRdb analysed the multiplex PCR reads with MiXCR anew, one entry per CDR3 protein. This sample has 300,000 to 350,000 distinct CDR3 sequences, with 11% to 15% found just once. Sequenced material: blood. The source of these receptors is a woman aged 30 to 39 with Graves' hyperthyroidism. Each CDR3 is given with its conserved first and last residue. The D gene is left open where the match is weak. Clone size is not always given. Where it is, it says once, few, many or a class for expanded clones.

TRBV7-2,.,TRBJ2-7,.,CATLEGYEQYF,TGTGCCACCCTGGAGGGGTACGAGCAGTACTTC
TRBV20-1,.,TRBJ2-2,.,CSARDRGDGELFF,TGCAGTGCTAGAGATCGCGGGGACGGGGAGCTGTTTTTT
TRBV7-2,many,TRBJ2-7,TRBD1,CASRPPTGGNEQYF,TGTGCCAGCAGGCCACCTACAGGGGGCAACGAGCAGTACTTC
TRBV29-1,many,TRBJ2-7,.,CSVEWGTKVYEQYF,TGCAGCGTTGAATGGGGGACAAAGGTCTACGAGCAGTACTTC
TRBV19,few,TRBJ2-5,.,CASSMRSVSSETQYF,TGTGCCAGTAGTATGAGAAGCGTTTCCTCAGAGACCCAGTACTTC
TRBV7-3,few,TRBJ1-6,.,CASSLNSPLHF,TGTGCCAGCAGCTTAAATTCACCCCTCCACTTT
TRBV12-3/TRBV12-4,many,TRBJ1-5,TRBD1,CASQAGGYQPQHF,TGTGCCAGTCAAGCAGGGGGTTATCAGCCCCAGCATTTT
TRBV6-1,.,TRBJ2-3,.,CASSEAAVDTQYF,TGTGCCAGCAGTGAAGCAGCGGTGGATACGCAGTATTTT
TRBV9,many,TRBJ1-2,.,CASSPGTLGGGYTF,TGTGCCAGCAGCCCCGGGACATTAGGGGGTGGCTACACCTTC
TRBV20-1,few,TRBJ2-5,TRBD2,CSASTLSGTSFLETQYF,TGCAGTGCTAGTACTCTTTCCGGGACTAGCTTTTTAGAGACCCAGTACTTC
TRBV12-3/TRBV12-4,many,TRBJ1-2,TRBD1,CASTSQTRRETGEGGYTF,TGTGCCAGTACTTCTCAAACGCGGCGGGAGACAGGGGAGGGTGGCTACACCTTC
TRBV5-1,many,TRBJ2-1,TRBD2,CASSWTSGEWKEQFF,TGCGCCAGCAGTTGGACTAGCGGTGAGTGGAAGGAGCAGTTCTTC
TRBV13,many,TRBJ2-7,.,CASSLEGRGYEQYF,TGTGCCAGCAGCTTAGAGGGCAGGGGCTACGAGCAGTACTTC
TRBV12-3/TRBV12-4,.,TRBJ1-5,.,CASSLSGASQPQHF,TGTGCCAGCAGTTTGTCAGGGGCAAGTCAGCCCCAGCATTTT
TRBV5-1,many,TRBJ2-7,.,CASSQQGYEQYF,TGTGCCAGCAGCCAACAGGGATACGAGCAGTACTTC
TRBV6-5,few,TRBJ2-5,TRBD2,CASSYSSGSETQYF,TGTGCCAGCAGTTACTCAAGCGGGAGTGAGACCCAGTACTTC
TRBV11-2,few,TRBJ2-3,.,CASSLLVTTNTPTPRRQYF,TGTGCCAGCAGCCTACTTGTGACTACCAATACACCGACCCCCCGAAGGCAGTATTTT
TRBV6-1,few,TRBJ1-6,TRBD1,CASSIEQGRYNSPLHF,TGTGCCAGCAGCATAGAACAGGGGAGGTATAATTCACCCCTCCACTTT
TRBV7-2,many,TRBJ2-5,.,CASSLFTSQETQYF,TGTGCCAGCAGCTTATTTACATCCCAAGAGACCCAGTACTTC
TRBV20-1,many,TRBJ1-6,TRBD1,CSARPGQGYNSPLHF,TGCAGTGCTAGACCGGGACAGGGCTATAATTCACCCCTCCACTTT
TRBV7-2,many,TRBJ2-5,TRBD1,CASSLSTGVGQETQYF,TGTGCCAGCAGCTTATCGACAGGGGTGGGGCAAGAGACCCAGTACTTC
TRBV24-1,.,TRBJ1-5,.,CATSANSNQPQHF,TGTGCCACCAGTGCTAATAGCAATCAGCCCCAGCATTTT
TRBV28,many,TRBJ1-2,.,CASSLGRDPYGYTF,TGTGCCAGCAGTTTAGGGAGGGACCCCTATGGCTACACCTTC
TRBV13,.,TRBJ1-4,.,CASSIEQDGEKLFF,TGTGCCAGCAGCATTGAACAGGACGGGGAAAAACTGTTTTTT
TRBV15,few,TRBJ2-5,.,CATSTRLGETQYF,TGTGCCACCAGCACACGACTTGGGGAGACCCAGTACTTC